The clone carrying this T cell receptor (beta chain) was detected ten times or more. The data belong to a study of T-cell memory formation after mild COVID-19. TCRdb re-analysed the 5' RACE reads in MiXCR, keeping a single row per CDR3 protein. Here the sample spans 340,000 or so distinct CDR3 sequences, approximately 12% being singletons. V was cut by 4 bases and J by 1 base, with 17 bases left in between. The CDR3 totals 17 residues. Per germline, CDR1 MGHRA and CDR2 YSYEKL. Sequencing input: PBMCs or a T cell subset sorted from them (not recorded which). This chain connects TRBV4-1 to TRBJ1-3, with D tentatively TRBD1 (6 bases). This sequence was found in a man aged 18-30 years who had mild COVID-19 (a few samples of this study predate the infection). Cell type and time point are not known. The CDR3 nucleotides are TGCGCCAGCAGCCGGGGGGGCCTAGTCTTGTCTGGAAACACCATATATTTT. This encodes CASSRGGLVLSGNTIYF.